This T cell receptor (beta chain) was captured in a study of cytomegalovirus exposure and HLA in healthy donors. Turning to the study itself: The Caucasian-associated ancestry cluster held 80% to 90% of 350 to 450 genotyped donors.

This cohort consisted of healthy bone marrow donors. At sampling all donors were nominally healthy, likely with unrecorded immune exposures. This CDR3 is 12 amino acids long. Germline CDR1 GTSNPN, CDR2 SVGIG (reference sequence). V was shortened by 8 bases and J by 1 base, with 11 bases between the two germline ends. The PCR used 60 Vbeta and 13 Jbeta primers. Original methodology: A later analysis counted approximately 80 million unique TCR beta chains, some 11 million shared. TCRdb's table, derived via immunoSEQ multiplex PCR, lists solely in-frame clones and lacks some. V, J and clone size are those of that table, while D and trimming were read from the DNA. In the table there are under 250,000 clones, over 80% of which are singletons.

The chain recombines TRBV30 with TRBJ1-1, with D uncertain. The sequence came from a man in his forties or fifties in good health and CMV-seropositive. The sequencing sample was made of PBMCs. The CDR3 sequence is CAHGDGNTEAFF. In DNA form, the CDR3 reads TGTGCCCATGGAGATGGGAACACTGAAGCTTTCTTT.